This TCR beta chain is from a study of PD-1 blockade in classical Hodgkin lymphoma. The patients all showed relapse after autologous stem cell transplantation, while their brentuximab vedotin exposure varied. Looked up from germline, CDR1 is SEHNR and CDR2 is FQNEAQ (reference sequence). CDR3 length: 15 amino acids. With 5 bases removed from V and 2 bases from J, the gap between germline ends came to 14 bases. Whole-study findings and limits: Reasons behind the repertoire differences stay unclear, perhaps disease activity or earlier therapy.

TCRdb keeps only in-frame clones here, not all; method: immunoSEQ multiplex PCR. This sample yields about 98,000 clones, of which more than 90% are seen a single time; 2.5% to 3% belongs to the top ten. Of note for this clone: Antigen specificity is unknown.

The specimen was peripheral blood mononuclear cells (PBMCs), collected at baseline. V gene TRBV7-9 combines with J gene TRBJ2-3; D is perhaps TRBD1 or TRBD2 (5 bases each). The receptor comes from a human donor with classical Hodgkin lymphoma. The CDR3 DNA is TGTGCCAGCAGCGCCCCTCGAGGGACCACAGATACGCAGTATTTT. Protein product: CASSAPRGTTDTQYF. Together with reference TRBV7-9 and TRBJ2-3, the CDR3 gives the full variable domain: DTGVSQNPRHKITKRGQNVTFRCDPISEHNRLYWYRQTLGQGPEFLTYFQNEAQLEKSRLLSDRFSAERPKGSFSTLEIQRTEQGDSAMYLCASSAPRGTTDTQYFGPGTRLTVL.